This TCR beta chain comes out of a study of spatial heterogeneity in lung cancer (dated by TCRdb to about 2019). With regard to the full study: Beta-chain transcripts were consistently detected in greater numbers than alpha-chain transcripts, which likely reflected higher beta-chain transcript abundance. The study linked features of the TCR repertoire to counts of nonsynonymous mutations, which were determined by whole-exome sequencing of tumor tissue. In non-small cell lung cancer, the study quantitatively compared TCR alpha and beta repertoires across several tumor regions, matched nontumor lung, and blood. In the raw uncorrected reads, each unique combination of TCR and UMI appeared on average more than ten times. At surgery, both alpha and beta chains were TCR-sequenced in roughly 200 tumor regions, approximately 64 matched nontumor lung samples and around 50 PBMC samples.

Libraries were constructed by 5' RACE. Sequencing was performed on a NextSeq 500. To allow correction of PCR and sequencing errors, the TCR library protocol tagged every TCR cDNA molecule with a unique molecular identifier. As for how the authors treated the data: Decombinator tools were used for TCR identification, UMI-based error correction and CDR3 extraction. Expanded TCRs were defined as those above a frequency of 2 per 1,000, corresponding to the top 1% of the tumor frequency distribution. Each repertoire was subsampled 100 times to 5,000 TCRs, after which Renyi diversity was computed with the R vegan package. To build CDR3 similarity networks, amino acid triplet string-kernel similarity was used, and CDR3s were connected when their pairwise similarity was above 0.82. TCRdb's own reprocessing of the public reads used fastp at Q25 and MiXCR and kept productive beta chains. Records with the same CDR3 protein are collapsed into one entry carrying the most frequent genes and DNA. In this record, the V and J calls reflect TCRdb's handling and not the investigators' own analysis. The sample records approximately 90,000 distinct CDR3 sequences, approximately 8.6% of which are singletons. The biggest ten clones account for 6.5% to 8.5% of the sample.

Overall results and qualifications from the work: Confirming at a functional level the hypothesis that regional TCRs recognize regional mutations was considered to require additional single-cell paired TCR alpha and beta sequencing. Ubiquitous expanded tumor TCRs were found in blood more often at tumor resection than at routine follow-up.

This specimen's time point label, per the study, means: sample taken at primary tumor resection. Whole RNA extracted from tumor and nontumor lung tissue, or from cryopreserved PBMC samples, was used for TCR sequencing without cell sorting. Donors were 65 to 85 patients with early-stage, untreated non-small cell lung cancer from the lung TRACERx cohort. Only patients for whom sufficient RNA was available from at least two tumor regions were selected for TCR sequencing. This clonotype was seen repeatedly, ten times or more. Its specific antigen is unknown. There are no base qualities to consult, and no much larger clone falls within one base. At the junction V is shortened by 3 bases and J by 13 bases; bases outside the gene matches: 6. Inclusive of the bounding cysteine and phenylalanine, the CDR3 is 13 residues long. The entry retains the CDR3 DNA only, 39 bases that are in frame from base 1. Looking up the germline V gene yields CDR1 KGHDR and CDR2 SFDVKD.

Sequences were derived from PBMCs, sampled at surgery. The rearranged segments are TRBV24-1 and TRBJ2-1, and 9 bases in between align with TRBD2. The origin of this receptor is a male donor with early-stage non-small cell lung cancer. The sequenced DNA: TGTGCCACCAGTGATCCATCTAGCGGGACTCAGTTCTTC. This is translated as CATSDPSSGTQFF.